A single sample is the source of the 8 T cell receptor beta chains below, sequenced in a study of T cells in Graves' hyperthyroidism and ophthalmopathy. The TCR beta CDR3 regions underwent amplification using RNA transcripts as the source. A first-round RT-PCR of the TCR CDR3 used the HTBI primer set. TCRdb reanalysed the multiplex PCR reads using MiXCR and keeps one entry per CDR3 protein. The sample shows a few hundred thousand distinct CDR3 sequences, about 14% of them seen only once. The sample consisted of blood. These receptors came from a woman between 25 and 40 years old with Graves' ophthalmopathy.

This clonotype was counted at least ten times. The chain links TRBV2 to TRBJ1-4, with D tentatively TRBD1 (6 bases). The CDR3 is 13 amino acids. Trimming took off 4 bases at V and 7 bases at J, with 10 bases between the two ends. Germline V gives CDR1 SNHLY, CDR2 FYNNEI. CDR3 region: CASSVGRGEKLFF. The CDR3 coding sequence is TGTGCCAGCAGTGTGGGCAGGGGTGAAAAACTGTTTTTT.

This clonotype showed up many times. The chain links TRBV20-1 to TRBJ1-1; possible D gene TRBD1, 6 bases. The CDR3 consists of 14 residues. Deletions cut 0 bases from V and 1 base from J, with 9 bases between. The germline CDR1 and CDR2 sequences are DFQATT and SNEGSKA (reference sequence). The DNA of the CDR3 is TGCAGTGCTAGAGATCCCAGGGGGAACACTGAAGCTTTCTTT. This encodes CSARDPRGNTEAFF.

The chain recombines TRBV9 with TRBJ2-7; 8 bases match TRBD1. This CDR3 spans 15 amino acids. The junction had 6 bases not matched to a gene; V was cut back by 2 bases and J by 2 bases. Germline values: CDR1 SGDLS, CDR2 YYNGEE. Here the CDR3 DNA reads TGTGCCAGCAGCGTGAGGACAGGGTCAGCCTACGAGCAGTACTTC. Protein sequence: CASSVRTGSAYEQYF.

This clonotype was counted many times. The DNA of the CDR3 is TGTGCCAGCAGCTCCCGACGACAGAACACTGAAGCTTTCTTT. This codes for CASSSRRQNTEAFF. The V and J genes are TRBV9 and TRBJ1-1; D not certain. This CDR3 comprises 14 residues. Per the germline V gene, CDR1 is SGDLS and CDR2 is YYNGEE. The V and J ends lost 4 bases and 1 base respectively, with 11 bases between them.

The V and J genes are TRBV5-6 and TRBJ2-3; the match to TRBD2 covers 13 bases. CDR1 is SGHDT, CDR2 YYEEEE, per germline. The CDR3 has 18 residues. With 1 base clipped from V and 2 bases from J, the junction kept 7 bases outside the gene matches. The CDR3 DNA is TGTGCCAGCAGCTTGCGACTAGCGGGGGGAAAAACCACAGATACGCAGTATTTT. Amino acid sequence: CASSLRLAGGKTTDTQYF.

This clonotype has ten or more counts. The chain carries TRBV28 and TRBJ1-1, with a possible D match to TRBD1 (6 bases). Germline-derived CDR1 and CDR2 are MDHEN and SYDVKM. This CDR3 contains 18 residues. Trimming shortened V by 7 bases and J by 3 bases, and 27 bases separated the two germline ends. The CDR3, as DNA: TGTGCCAGCATTCGCCAGGGGTACTGGGGGCAGCGGGACACTGAAGCTTTCTTT. Translated, it gives CASIRQGYWGQRDTEAFF. The whole variable domain, remainder taken from reference TRBV28 and TRBJ1-1, is DVKVTQSSRYLVKRTGEKVFLECVQDMDHENMFWYRQDPGLGLRLIYFSYDVKMKEKGDIPEGYSVSREKKERFSLILESASTNQTSMYLCASIRQGYWGQRDTEAFFGQGTRLTVV.

V gene TRBV19 combines with J gene TRBJ2-7; no reliable D call. Germline V CDR1 and CDR2: LNHDA, SQIVND (reference sequence). V was pared by 8 bases and J by 0 bases, with 14 bases between. The CDR3 has 14 amino acids. CDR3 nucleotides: TGTGCCAGTTCAACTACCCTCAGCTCCTACGAGCAGTACTTC. Residues: CASSTTLSSYEQYF.

Ten or more counts support this clonotype. J is TRBJ1-2 and V is TRBV28, with D unclear. CDR1 is MDHEN and CDR2 is SYDVKM in the germline V gene. V shed 4 bases and J shed 8 bases, with 11 bases lying between them. The CDR3 extends over 12 amino acids. The CDR3 here is CASSSFPGGYTF. In nucleotides, the CDR3 is TGTGCCAGCAGTTCCTTCCCGGGGGGCTACACCTTC.